This T cell receptor (beta chain) was sequenced for a study of beta chain features in type 1 diabetes. V was cut by 3 bases and J by 8 bases, with 13 bases left in between. CDR3 length: 14 residues. Germline CDR1 and CDR2: MNHNS and SASEGT. cDNA synthesis used the whole RNA isolate, giving expressed TCRB sequences. Read counts averaged about 3.57 million for samples of naive, central memory and regulatory T cells. The assay was immunoSEQ multiplex PCR, and TCRdb's table has in-frame clones only and misses some. Altogether approximately 170,000 clones are present, roughly 9% being singletons, with the ten largest covering about 2.1%.

Sample: central memory CD4+ T cells from blood. This rearrangement joins TRBV6-1 to TRBJ1-4; no clear D gene. The clonotype comes from a woman under 30 in good health. CDR3 sequence: CASSEPRTGEKLFF. Written as DNA, the CDR3 is TGTGCCAGCAGTGAGCCCCGGACGGGGGAAAAACTGTTTTTT.